The 27 T cell receptor beta chains given below trace back to one sample, sequenced in a study of shared clonotypes between healthy human individuals. Sequencing was performed with immunoSEQ multiplex PCR; in TCRdb, only in-frame clones are kept and a portion is missing. The sample lists over 2 million clones, 92% seen once, with more than 0.35% in the top ten. The source material was naive CD4+ T cells from PBMCs. The sample's subset: CD45RA+ positively selected. The receptors here all came from a young man in good health. Some clones in this sample may be carry-over from other donors' samples.

The chain uses TRBV5-6 and TRBJ1-2; TRBD1 matches at 7 bases. This CDR3 spans 15 amino acids. CDR1 and CDR2 from the germline V gene are SGHDT and YYEEEE. V lost 0 bases, J lost 8 bases, and 10 bases stayed unmatched. The CDR3 reads CASSLVAAGGEGYTF. Here the CDR3 DNA reads TGTGCCAGCAGCTTGGTAGCCGCAGGGGGAGAGGGCTACACCTTC.

About this clone itself: In the same sample, other DNA sequences code for this CDR3. The chain combines TRBV28 with TRBJ2-3; tentatively, D is TRBD1 (5 bases). The length of the CDR3 is 15 residues. Trimming removed 5 bases from V and 4 bases from J, with 16 bases in between. Germline V gives CDR1 MDHEN, CDR2 SYDVKM. The CDR3 sequence is CASSPPGQGADTQYF. The CDR3 DNA reads as TGTGCCAGCAGTCCCCCAGGGCAGGGCGCAGATACGCAGTATTTT. Variable domain in full (rest from reference TRBV28 and TRBJ2-3): DVKVTQSSRYLVKRTGEKVFLECVQDMDHENMFWYRQDPGLGLRLIYFSYDVKMKEKGDIPEGYSVSREKKERFSLILESASTNQTSMYLCASSPPGQGADTQYFGPGTRLTVL.

The chain couples TRBV2 to TRBJ2-7; 12 nucleotides line up with TRBD1. V was clipped by 5 bases and J by 5 bases; unmatched bases: 7. Germline V gives CDR1 SNHLY, CDR2 FYNNEI. The length of the CDR3 is 15 residues. The CDR3: CASSLEGQGANEQYF. CDR3 DNA: TGTGCCAGCAGTCTAGAGGGACAGGGGGCTAACGAGCAGTACTTC.

This chain joins TRBV5-1 and TRBJ2-5; D uncertain. The CDR3 sequence is 13 residues long. Germline V gives CDR1 SGHRS, CDR2 YFSETQ. V gave up 5 bases and J gave up 1 base, with 9 bases separating them. CDR3 nucleotide sequence: TGCGCCAGCAGTACCGGATCCCAAGAGACCCAGTACTTC. Translating it yields CASSTGSQETQYF.

The CDR3 DNA reads TGTGCCAGCAGCTTAGAGGTGTGGACAGGGGTCCAAATTTTGAACACCGGGGAGCTGTTTTTT. Translated: CASSLEVWTGVQILNTGELFF. The chain couples TRBV7-8 to TRBJ2-2; 9 positions match TRBD1. The V gene end was trimmed by 1 base and the J gene end by 1 base; junction bases not matched to a gene: 16. This CDR3 has 21 amino acids. Germline CDR1 and CDR2: SGHVS and FQNEAQ.

The CDR3 protein is CASSPGGQDTDTQYF. Here the CDR3 DNA reads TGTGCCAGCTCGCCCGGAGGACAGGACACCGATACGCAGTATTTT. The chain couples TRBV18 to TRBJ2-3, with 7 bases lining up with TRBD1. V shed 6 bases, J shed 6 bases, and the junction held 12 bases outside the gene matches. The CDR3 runs 15 residues. Germline CDR1 reads KGHSH; CDR2 reads LQKENI.

The chain is built from TRBV5-1 and TRBJ2-3; unclear D gene. Germline CDR1 and CDR2: SGHRS and YFSETQ. V shed 5 bases and J shed 0 bases, with 16 bases lying between them. The CDR3 extends over 16 amino acids. The CDR3, as DNA: TGCGCCAGCAGAGAACGGACCATGTCTAGCACAGATACGCAGTATTTT. This gives the protein CASRERTMSSTDTQYF.

The J gene is TRBJ2-7, the V gene TRBV6-1, with D perhaps matching TRBD2 (6 bases). CDR3 length equals 14 residues. The V end was cut by 3 bases, the J end by 2 bases, with 11 bases between. Per the germline V gene, CDR1 is MNHNS and CDR2 is SASEGT. The CDR3 reads CASSEGGDTYEQYF. In nucleotides, the CDR3 is TGTGCCAGCAGTGAGGGGGGAGACACCTACGAGCAGTACTTC.

The chain recombines TRBV5-1 with TRBJ1-1; D gene unclear. The CDR3 extends over 14 amino acids. Trimming cost V 4 bases and J 4 bases, with 14 bases left between them. Germline V gene data show CDR1 as SGHRS and CDR2 as YFSETQ. In DNA form, the CDR3 reads TGCGCCAGCAGCGGCGGGGTGACGGGCACTGAAGCTTTCTTT. As protein: CASSGGVTGTEAFF.

This clone was observed once. The rearrangement uses TRBV5-1 and TRBJ1-1; maybe TRBD1 (6 bases). CDR1 and CDR2 (germline): SGHRS, YFSETQ. The CDR3 loop spans 16 amino acids. Trimming took 0 bases from V and 5 from J, leaving 17 bases between them. CDR3 amino acids: CASSLAEAGARTEAFF. CDR3 nucleotides: TGCGCCAGCAGCTTGGCCGAGGCGGGGGCAAGGACTGAAGCTTTCTTT.

The gene calls are TRBV20-1 and TRBJ2-3; D is uncertain. The CDR3 sequence is 11 residues long. Per germline, CDR1 DFQATT and CDR2 SNEGSKA (reference sequence). Trimming took off 3 bases at V and 4 bases at J, with 5 bases between the two ends. This CDR3 is CSASMADTQYF. CDR3 bases: TGCAGTGCTAGTATGGCAGATACGCAGTATTTT.

The gene calls are TRBV7-2 and TRBJ2-4, with D possibly matching TRBD2 (5 bases). CDR3 length equals 14 residues. Trimming removed 1 base at V and 5 bases at J, with 9 bases between. Germline V gene sequence: CDR1 SGHTA, CDR2 FQGNSA. In DNA form, the CDR3 reads TGTGCCAGCAGCTTAGTAGGAGGTCAAAACATTCAGTACTTC. Amino acids: CASSLVGGQNIQYF.

The chain joins TRBV5-1 to TRBJ1-4; perhaps TRBD1 as D (6 bases). CDR1 and CDR2 from the germline V gene are SGHRS and YFSETQ. Between the trimmed V and J ends, which lost 3 bases and 7 bases, there was a span of 13 bases. This CDR3 spans 14 amino acids. The chain's CDR3 is CASSSGGGGEKLFF. The CDR3 bases are TGCGCCAGCAGCTCCGGAGGGGGAGGTGAAAAACTGTTTTTT.

The chain combines TRBV6-5 with TRBJ1-3, with D tentatively TRBD1 (6 bases). Germline CDR1 reads MNHEY; CDR2 reads SVGAGI. The CDR3 is 14 amino acids. Trimming shortened V by 10 bases and J by 3 bases, and 16 bases separated the two germline ends. DNA of the CDR3: TGTGCCACCAGGACTACAGGGTTTGGAAACACCATATATTTT. Amino acid sequence: CATRTTGFGNTIYF.

This chain uses TRBV11-2 with TRBJ1-1; the D is unclear. This CDR3 has 12 residues. The germline V gene has CDR1 SGHAT and CDR2 FQNNGV. V gave up 1 base and J gave up 10 bases, with 10 bases separating them. CDR3 DNA: TGTGCCAGCAGCTTAGTGGCCCCTGGAGCTTTCTTT. This encodes CASSLVAPGAFF.

V usage is TRBV9 and J usage is TRBJ2-5; no definite D call. This CDR3 spans 13 amino acids. Trimming removed 0 bases at V and 1 base at J, with 4 bases between. Germline-derived CDR1 and CDR2 are SGDLS and YYNGEE. DNA for the CDR3: TGTGCCAGCAGCGTAGAAAGCCAAGAGACCCAGTACTTC. This gives the protein CASSVESQETQYF. Looking up the rest from reference TRBV9 and TRBJ2-5 gives the full variable domain: DSGVTQTPKHLITATGQRVTLRCSPRSGDLSVYWYQQSLDQGLQFLIQYYNGEERAKGNILERFSAQQFPDLHSELNLSSLELGDSALYFCASSVESQETQYFGPGTRLLVL.

The V and J genes are TRBV6-5 and TRBJ2-2, with 9 bases fitting TRBD2. The CDR3 extends over 14 amino acids. V trimming: 6 bases; J trimming: 5 bases; junction bases outside the gene matches: 4. The germline V gene has CDR1 MNHEY and CDR2 SVGAGI. CDR3 nucleotides: TGTGCCAGCAGAGTCCTAGCGGGAACCGGGGAGCTGTTTTTT. Its protein is CASRVLAGTGELFF.

The chain employs TRBV30 and TRBJ2-2, with 10 bases that match TRBD1. CDR1 is GTSNPN and CDR2 is SVGIG in the germline V gene (reference sequence). The CDR3 runs to 12 residues. After removal of 8 bases from V and 3 bases from J, the junction contained 0 bases not matched to a gene. CDR3 amino acids: CAGQGDTGELFF. CDR3 DNA sequence: TGTGCCGGACAGGGGGACACCGGGGAGCTGTTTTTT.

As to this clone: The same CDR3 can be traced to other DNA sequences in this sample. The chain carries TRBV15 and TRBJ1-5; no clear D gene. Per germline, CDR1 LNHNV and CDR2 YYDKDF (reference sequence). With 0 bases removed from V and 9 bases from J, the gap between germline ends came to 6 bases. This CDR3 region has 12 residues. CDR3 nucleotides: TGTGCCACCAGCAGAGATCGTATGCCCCAGCATTTT. Its protein is CATSRDRMPQHF.

The sample holds a few counts of this clone. This CDR3 is also generated by other DNA sequences in the sample. The chain recombines TRBV28 with TRBJ1-1; D may be TRBD1 (5 bases). The CDR3 runs to 12 residues. Germline CDR1 MDHEN, CDR2 SYDVKM. Trimming stripped 5 bases from V and 4 bases from J, with 8 bases between. CDR3 protein: CASSPGGTEAFF. The CDR3 nucleotides are TGTGCCAGCAGTCCCGGGGGCACTGAAGCTTTCTTT.

The chain uses TRBV28 and TRBJ2-1; TRBD2 matches 13 bases. V shed 6 bases, J shed 5 bases, and the junction held 4 bases outside the gene matches. The V gene's germline CDR1 is MDHEN and CDR2 SYDVKM. The CDR3 has 15 amino acids. Here the CDR3 DNA reads TGTGCCAGCAGGATACTAGCGGGAGGGGACAATGAGCAGTTCTTC. Protein sequence: CASRILAGGDNEQFF. Full variable domain (outside the CDR3, taken from reference TRBV28 and TRBJ2-1): DVKVTQSSRYLVKRTGEKVFLECVQDMDHENMFWYRQDPGLGLRLIYFSYDVKMKEKGDIPEGYSVSREKKERFSLILESASTNQTSMYLCASRILAGGDNEQFFGPGTRLTVL.

V is TRBV29-1 and J is TRBJ2-2, with a tentative D call TRBD2 (5 bases). The CDR3 is 16 amino acids. Trimming took off 4 bases at V and 0 bases at J, with 15 bases between the two ends. CDR1 and CDR2 from the germline V gene are SQVTM and ANQGSEA. The CDR3 DNA reads as TGCAGCGTTGGCCGGGATATTAAAACGAACACCGGGGAGCTGTTTTTT. As protein: CSVGRDIKTNTGELFF.

This chain links TRBV6-1 with TRBJ2-1; 7 positions agree with TRBD2. Per germline, CDR1 MNHNS and CDR2 SASEGT. With 2 bases clipped from V and 16 bases from J, the junction kept 17 bases outside the gene matches. This CDR3 spans 15 amino acids. The CDR3 DNA follows: TGTGCCAGCAGTGAACCCAGATCGGGGGGAAGGGCTCAATTCTTC. As protein: CASSEPRSGGRAQFF.

The J gene is TRBJ2-7, the V gene TRBV29-1; D possibly matches TRBD1 or TRBD2 (6 bases each). This CDR3 is built from 15 residues. Trimming removed 7 bases from V and 3 bases from J, with 22 bases in between. Per germline, CDR1 SQVTM and CDR2 ANQGSEA. This chain's CDR3 is CSAGAGPGQNYEQYF. The DNA for the CDR3 is TGCAGCGCCGGAGCGGGTCCCGGACAGAACTACGAGCAGTACTTC.

The chain combines TRBV9 with TRBJ1-3; D might be TRBD1 (6 bases). Trimming removed 3 bases from V and 2 bases from J, with 12 bases in between. The CDR3 covers 15 residues. Germline V gene lookup returns CDR1 SGDLS and CDR2 YYNGEE. In DNA, the CDR3 is TGTGCCAGCAGCGCTGAACAGGGCCCTGGAAACACCATATATTTT. Translated: CASSAEQGPGNTIYF.

The table lists this clone with a count of one. The chain employs TRBV4-3 and TRBJ2-7; TRBD2 aligns across 8 bases. The CDR3 loop spans 16 amino acids. V dropped 0 bases and J dropped 4; count of bases not matched to a gene: 8. CDR1 and CDR2 from the germline V gene are LGHNA and YSLEER. CDR3 region: CASSQDIGTSGYEQYF. DNA for the CDR3: TGCGCCAGCAGCCAAGATATTGGGACTAGTGGGTACGAGCAGTACTTC.

The chain is built from TRBV19 and TRBJ2-7; TRBD2 aligns across 11 bases. Germline CDR1 reads LNHDA; CDR2 reads SQIVND (reference sequence). The CDR3 is made up of 14 amino acids. V was clipped by 8 bases and J by 4 bases; unmatched bases: 7. The CDR3 nucleotides are TGTGCCAGTCATAGCGGGAGGGCCGGTTACGAGCAGTACTTC. Translated: CASHSGRAGYEQYF.